This entry features one TCR beta chain sequence. Germline CDR1 GTSNPN, CDR2 SVGIG (reference sequence). V shed 5 bases, J shed 7 bases, and the junction held 11 bases outside the gene matches. The CDR3 totals 15 residues. The sample comes from a study of blood T cell repertoires in COVID-19. Looking at the study overall: Samples of COVID-19 (acute and convalescent) were obtained from the United States, Italy and Spain.

The method was immunoSEQ multiplex PCR; TCRdb's version includes in-frame clones alone and lacks a portion of them. The sample lists roughly 110,000 clones; approximately 86% were seen once. This sequence was found in a man between 35 and 55 years old with acute or convalescent COVID-19. The sequencing sample was made of peripheral blood. The J gene is TRBJ1-2, the V gene TRBV30; 12 bases agree with TRBD1. CDR3 protein: CAWDTGQGAQGGYTF. In DNA, the CDR3 is TGTGCCTGGGACACGGGACAGGGGGCGCAGGGTGGCTACACCTTC.